Each of the 30 T cell receptor beta chains below was sequenced from the same sample in a study of identical twins. Each CDR3 protein gets one entry after TCRdb re-called the 5' RACE reads with MiXCR. The table lists about 470,000 distinct CDR3 sequences, approximately 25% of them singletons, with about 2.7% in the top ten. These same records also appear under a second study, on T cells expressing NK-cell markers.

Input material: CD4+ T cells sorted from blood. The origin of the receptors is a woman under 30 in good health.

This clonotype was picked up one time. This chain links TRBV20-1 with TRBJ2-1; 7 positions agree with TRBD1. Germline CDR1 reads DFQATT; CDR2 reads SNEGSKA (reference sequence). Germline trimming cut 6 bases from V and 0 bases from J; bases unmatched to any gene: 5. There are 14 residues in the CDR3. In nucleotides, the CDR3 is TGCAGTGCAAACAGGGGATTCTCCTACAATGAGCAGTTCTTC. Translating it yields CSANRGFSYNEQFF.

This chain joins TRBV9 and TRBJ2-5; 10 bases agree with TRBD2. The ends lost 0 bases at V and 4 bases at J; junction bases unmatched: 9. From germline, CDR1 is SGDLS and CDR2 YYNGEE. The CDR3 consists of 17 residues. The CDR3 region is CASSVGLAGASGETQYF. The CDR3 DNA sequence: TGTGCCAGCAGCGTAGGGCTAGCGGGAGCAAGTGGAGAGACCCAGTACTTC.

J is TRBJ2-7 and V is TRBV5-1; TRBD1 or TRBD2 may be the D gene (5 bases each). Trimming shortened V by 0 bases and J by 2 bases, and 15 bases separated the two germline ends. CDR1 and CDR2 (germline): SGHRS, YFSETQ. The CDR3 extends over 16 amino acids. The CDR3 DNA reads as TGCGCCAGCAGCTTGGCTCCACCGGGACGGACCTACGAGCAGTACTTC. It codes for CASSLAPPGRTYEQYF.

The chain couples TRBV5-1 to TRBJ2-5, with D perhaps TRBD2 (6 bases). There are 17 residues in the CDR3. Germline assignment: CDR1 SGHRS and CDR2 YFSETQ. V lost 0 bases, J lost 4 bases, and 19 bases lay in between. This CDR3 reads CASSLATSAVAVETQYF. CDR3 in DNA: TGCGCCAGCAGCTTGGCCACCTCAGCGGTAGCGGTAGAGACCCAGTACTTC.

This chain uses TRBV9 with TRBJ2-7; TRBD2 aligns across 7 bases. J gave up 6 bases and V 5 bases, and 14 bases lay outside the gene matches. The CDR3 has 15 residues. Per germline, CDR1 SGDLS and CDR2 YYNGEE. CDR3 bases: TGTGCCAGCAGTGTAAGTCCGGGACTATTTTCCGAGCAGTACTTC. Translated, it gives CASSVSPGLFSEQYF.

J is TRBJ2-3 and V is TRBV27; no clear D. This CDR3 region has 14 residues. Trimming left V 3 bases short and J 2 bases short, with 9 bases between. Germline loops: CDR1 MNHEY, CDR2 SMNVEV (reference sequence). The DNA of the CDR3 is TGTGCCAGCAGTTTTGGTCAGAACACAGATACGCAGTATTTT. It codes for CASSFGQNTDTQYF.

The chain links TRBV20-1 to TRBJ2-4; D remains unclear. Germline V CDR1 and CDR2: DFQATT, SNEGSKA (reference sequence). This CDR3 has 17 residues. V was clipped by 2 bases and J by 5 bases, with 22 bases between them. This CDR3 is CSARPPTGFRIQNIQYF. CDR3 DNA: TGCAGTGCTAGACCTCCTACTGGTTTTCGAATTCAAAACATTCAGTACTTC.

This clonotype turned up a few times. The chain couples TRBV10-3 to TRBJ2-1; D uncertain. Germline assignment: CDR1 ENHRY and CDR2 SYGVKD. V lost 8 bases to trimming and J lost 6 bases, with 8 bases between them. The CDR3 is made up of 11 amino acids. The CDR3 DNA reads as TGTGCCATCTTCGACTCCAATGAGCAGTTCTTC. Its protein is CAIFDSNEQFF.

There are a few counts of this clonotype. J is TRBJ2-1 and V is TRBV3-1, with TRBD2 matching over 11 bases. The V and J ends lost 10 bases and 8 bases, in that order; junction bases with no gene match: 7. CDR3 size: 13 residues. The germline V gene has CDR1 LGHDT and CDR2 YNNKEL (reference sequence). The CDR3 spells CATRLAGTYEQFF. DNA for the CDR3: TGTGCCACCAGACTAGCGGGAACTTATGAGCAGTTCTTC.

This clonotype has more than one count but fewer than ten. This chain links TRBV6-2 or TRBV6-3 with TRBJ2-1; 8 nucleotides line up with TRBD1. Germline CDR1 is MNHEY and CDR2 is SVGEGT. The J segment lost 9 bases and the V segment lost 4 bases, leaving 5 bases of the junction unmatched. This CDR3 has 13 amino acids. CDR3 nucleotides: TGTGCCAGCAGTTGGGCAGGGGGCCTTGAGCAGTTCTTC. Its protein product is CASSWAGGLEQFF.

This chain joins TRBV20-1 and TRBJ2-7, with unresolved D. The V gene's germline CDR1 is DFQATT and CDR2 SNEGSKA (reference sequence). CDR3 size: 15 residues. The germline V and J ends were trimmed by 4 bases and 0 bases, with 16 bases remaining between them. CDR3 amino acids: CSATQRVPHSYEQYF. CDR3 in DNA: TGCAGTGCTACCCAAAGAGTCCCCCACTCCTACGAGCAGTACTTC.

This clonotype came up a few times. V usage is TRBV6-5 and J usage is TRBJ2-7; tentative D call: TRBD1 (5 bases). V was pared by 1 base and J by 4 bases, with 14 bases between. Germline V CDR1 and CDR2: MNHEY, SVGAGI. The CDR3 covers 15 residues. CDR3 loop: CASSYLDTRSYEQYF. The CDR3 coding sequence is TGTGCCAGCAGTTACTTGGACACGCGAAGTTACGAGCAGTACTTC.

This chain connects TRBV5-1 to TRBJ2-7, with D possibly matching TRBD2 (6 bases). Germline assignment: CDR1 SGHRS and CDR2 YFSETQ. Between the trimmed V and J ends, which lost 0 bases and 0 bases, there was a span of 13 bases. CDR3 length equals 16 residues. The CDR3 DNA reads as TGCGCCAGCAGCTTGGCTAGTAGCGGAAACTCCTACGAGCAGTACTTC. As protein: CASSLASSGNSYEQYF.

This clonotype was observed at least ten times. The chain couples TRBV12-3 or TRBV12-4 to TRBJ2-7; D gene ambiguous. Between the trimmed V and J ends, which lost 7 bases and 0 bases, there was a span of 13 bases. CDR3 size: 14 residues. The CDR3 region is CASIQSESSYEQYF. The CDR3, as DNA: TGTGCCAGCATACAATCTGAGAGCTCCTACGAGCAGTACTTC.

The sample holds a few counts of this clonotype. The chain uses TRBV5-1 and TRBJ1-1; D remains ambiguous. The ends were cut back, 0 bases at V and 1 base at J, with 7 bases in the middle. Germline V gene sequence: CDR1 SGHRS, CDR2 YFSETQ. This CDR3 has 14 residues. Here the CDR3 reads CASSLEAPNTEAFF. CDR3 DNA sequence: TGCGCCAGCAGCTTGGAGGCCCCGAACACTGAAGCTTTCTTT.

This clonotype was seen a few times. For the CDR3, the DNA is TGTGCCAGCTCCCTCCAGGGGGCCATGAACACTGAAGCTTTCTTT. It translates to CASSLQGAMNTEAFF. The genes are TRBV18 and TRBJ1-1; 8 bases align to TRBD1. The CDR3 contains 15 residues. V lost 6 bases and J lost 0; bases outside the gene matches: 6. The germline gives CDR1 KGHSH, CDR2 LQKENI.

This chain uses TRBV12-3 or TRBV12-4 with TRBJ1-4; TRBD1 might be the D (5 bases). The length of the CDR3 is 15 residues. V was clipped by 7 bases and J by 0 bases, with 12 bases between them. This chain's CDR3 is CASTPGRPTNEKLFF. The CDR3 DNA reads TGTGCCAGCACACCGGGGCGACCAACTAATGAAAAACTGTTTTTT.

This clonotype has just a few counts. J is TRBJ1-5 and V is TRBV12-3 or TRBV12-4; 9 bases agree with TRBD1. There are 16 residues in the CDR3. J was trimmed by 2 bases and V by 6 bases; bases with no gene match: 8. The CDR3 DNA is TGTGCCAGCAGCCGACCGGGACAGGGTGGCAATCAGCCCCAGCATTTT. Amino acid sequence: CASSRPGQGGNQPQHF.

The J gene is TRBJ2-1, the V gene TRBV3-1; D is uncertain. The germline V and J ends were trimmed by 1 base and 2 bases, with 9 bases remaining between them. CDR1 is LGHDT and CDR2 is YNNKEL in the germline V gene (reference sequence). This CDR3 has 15 amino acids. CDR3 nucleotides: TGTGCCAGCAGCCAAGGCCCTCGGCCCTACAATGAGCAGTTCTTC. This codes for CASSQGPRPYNEQFF.

This clonotype was counted a few times. The CDR3 reads CSAKDRGGPHEQFF. The CDR3 nucleotides are TGCAGTGCAAAGGACAGGGGGGGCCCTCATGAGCAGTTCTTC. This chain links TRBV20-1 with TRBJ2-1; 10 positions agree with TRBD1. V trimming: 6 bases; J trimming: 8 bases; junction bases outside the gene matches: 10. Germline CDR1 and CDR2: DFQATT and SNEGSKA (reference sequence). The length of the CDR3 is 14 residues.

Only a few counts were recorded for this clonotype. The chain carries TRBV20-1 and TRBJ2-2, with TRBD1 matching over 8 bases. The CDR3 sequence is 14 residues long. The germline V gene has CDR1 DFQATT and CDR2 SNEGSKA (reference sequence). Germline trimming cut 5 bases from V and 3 bases from J; bases unmatched to any gene: 5. The CDR3 reads CSASPGGYTGELFF. The CDR3 DNA is TGCAGTGCTTCCCCAGGGGGCTACACCGGGGAGCTGTTTTTT.

This clonotype was observed a handful of times. The gene calls are TRBV5-5 and TRBJ2-3; 7 nucleotides agree with TRBD2. This CDR3 region has 15 residues. Germline V gives CDR1 SGHKS, CDR2 YYEKEE (reference sequence). Losses at the gene ends were 5 bases for V and 4 bases for J; bases not matched to a gene: 10. The CDR3 loop is CASSGGEGRADTQYF. For the CDR3, the DNA is TGTGCCAGCAGTGGGGGGGAGGGCCGCGCAGATACGCAGTATTTT.

The sample holds a few counts of this clonotype. The chain combines TRBV20-1 with TRBJ1-3, with D possibly matching TRBD1 (6 bases). Trimming removed 6 bases from V and 2 bases from J, with 11 bases in between. Germline V gives CDR1 DFQATT, CDR2 SNEGSKA (reference sequence). CDR3 length: 13 amino acids. This chain's CDR3 is CSAVRTAGNTIYF. In nucleotides, the CDR3 is TGCAGTGCCGTTAGGACAGCTGGAAACACCATATATTTT.

The table lists this clonotype with a few counts. The chain is built from TRBV7-8 and TRBJ1-5; D gene ambiguous. Germline V gene lookup returns CDR1 SGHVS and CDR2 FQNEAQ. Trimming removed 8 bases at V and 3 bases at J, with 14 bases between. This CDR3 region has 14 residues. The CDR3 DNA reads TGTGCCAGCGCAACCGGCCGGAACAATCAGCCCCAGCATTTT. Its translation: CASATGRNNQPQHF.

The chain is built from TRBV5-1 and TRBJ2-7; tentatively, D is TRBD2 (6 bases). The germline V and J ends were trimmed by 2 bases and 5 bases, with 17 bases remaining between them. Germline CDR1 SGHRS, CDR2 YFSETQ. CDR3 size: 15 residues. As DNA, the CDR3 is TGCGCCAGCAGCTTTGGGGGTAGCGGCAAGGACGAGCAGTACTTC. Its translation is CASSFGGSGKDEQYF.

The chain carries TRBV3-1 and TRBJ1-6; D is perhaps TRBD1 (5 bases). Trimming cost V 4 bases and J 8 bases, with 9 bases left between them. The CDR3 is made up of 13 amino acids. Germline V gene data show CDR1 as LGHDT and CDR2 as YNNKEL (reference sequence). The CDR3: CASSLRGDSPLHF. The CDR3 DNA reads TGTGCCAGCAGCCTTAGGGGTGATTCACCCCTCCACTTT.

A few counts support this clonotype. V usage is TRBV12-3 or TRBV12-4 and J usage is TRBJ2-5, with TRBD1 identical over 7 bases. This CDR3 region has 14 residues. J gave up 3 bases and V 5 bases, and 6 bases lay outside the gene matches. This CDR3 is CASSHQGVEETQYF. The CDR3 DNA reads as TGTGCCAGCAGTCACCAGGGGGTCGAAGAGACCCAGTACTTC.

This clonotype was seen many times. The chain employs TRBV6-5 and TRBJ1-1; D perhaps matches TRBD1 (6 bases). The CDR3 runs 13 residues. The V end was cut by 2 bases, the J end by 11 bases, with 15 bases between. Germline CDR1 is MNHEY and CDR2 is SVGAGI. The CDR3 loop is CASSYVWGAPAFF. Written as DNA, the CDR3 is TGTGCCAGCAGTTACGTGTGGGGGGCGCCGGCTTTCTTT.

This chain joins TRBV18 and TRBJ1-2; no firm D call. The CDR3 contains 14 residues. Germline loops: CDR1 KGHSH, CDR2 LQKENI. Trimming left V 3 bases short and J 8 bases short, with 16 bases between. The CDR3 reads CASSPGAGMGGYTF. The CDR3 DNA is TGTGCCAGCTCACCGGGTGCCGGAATGGGAGGCTACACCTTC.

This clonotype was seen more than once but under ten times. V and J are TRBV11-2 and TRBJ2-3; 16 nucleotides agree with TRBD2. Looked up from germline, CDR1 is SGHAT and CDR2 is FQNNGV. Unmatched junction bases numbered 4, after V lost 4 bases and J lost 6 bases. The CDR3 is 16 amino acids. The CDR3: CASSSGTSGRVDTQYF. The CDR3 DNA reads as TGTGCCAGCAGCTCCGGGACTAGCGGGAGGGTTGATACGCAGTATTTT.